Described below is a single T cell receptor (beta chain) sequence and its context. CDR3 length: 13 residues. From germline, CDR1 is LNHDA and CDR2 SQIVND (reference sequence). Trimming pared 3 bases from V and 1 base from J, leaving 6 bases between. Sequencing of TCR beta was carried out in blood CD8+ and CD4+ T cells. Controls were age- and sex-matched healthy donors. In contrast to the negatively isolated CD8+ and CD4+ T cells, TEMRA cells were FACS-enriched. The data were taken from a study of CD8 T cells in Susac syndrome. When the RNA was reverse transcribed, random hexamers were used with an input of roughly 0.45 to 1 ug. Amplification of TCR beta CDR3 spanned 54 Vbeta and 13 Jbeta via immunoSEQ multiplex PCR. TCRdb analysed the immunoSEQ multiplex PCR reads with MiXCR anew, one entry per CDR3 protein. This sample carries 130,000 to 150,000 distinct CDR3 sequences, approximately 94% of them seen once, and the ten largest clones take nearly 0.085%.

The clonotype comes from a human donor in good health. The sample taken for sequencing was CD4+ T cells from PBMCs. The chain joins TRBV19 to TRBJ2-5; no firm D call. This chain's CDR3 is CASSMVSQETQYF. The CDR3, as DNA: TGTGCCAGTAGTATGGTCAGCCAAGAGACCCAGTACTTC. Filled out from reference TRBV19 and TRBJ2-5, the complete variable domain reads DGGITQSPKYLFRKEGQNVTLSCEQNLNHDAMYWYRQDPGQGLRLIYYSQIVNDFQKGDIAEGYSVSREKKESFPLTVTSAQKNPTAFYLCASSMVSQETQYFGPGTRLLVL.